Listed below are T cell receptor beta chains from one sample, sequenced in a study of shared clonotypes between healthy human individuals. Measured with immunoSEQ multiplex PCR; TCRdb has only the in-frame clones, and not every one. The data contain roughly 2.2 million clones, 92% of them seen just once; the ten biggest clones take up around 0.38%. The sequencing sample was made of naive CD4+ T cells from PBMCs. The receptors stem from a man aged 18 to 30 in good health. Some clones in this sample may be carry-over from other donors' samples. Both conserved end residues are trimmed from each CDR3. Each record gives: J gene, D gene, V gene, CDR3 protein. D genes are given only for firm matches.

>TRBJ2-7|NA|TRBV19
ASSGGGYEQY
>TRBJ1-1|NA|TRBV6-5
ASSPGGGNTEAF
>TRBJ2-7|NA|TRBV4-1
ASSQEITGGYEQY
>TRBJ2-1|TRBD2|TRBV5-1
ASSLGPRVLAGGSYNEQF
>TRBJ2-3|TRBD2|TRBV5-1
ASSLGGLAGGPPDTQY
>TRBJ2-5|NA|TRBV27
ATRPAGAETQY
>TRBJ1-2|NA|TRBV28
ASSGTPGGMNYGYT
>TRBJ1-5|TRBD1|TRBV5-1
ASSLDPGGGQPQH
>TRBJ1-1|NA|TRBV25-1
ASSELGREDTEAF
>TRBJ2-7|NA|TRBV11-2
ASSSDSYVSYEQY
>TRBJ1-1|TRBD1|TRBV11-2
ASSLRLGHRGQENTEAF
>TRBJ2-3|TRBD1|TRBV11-2
ASSLRPTQGAADTQY
>TRBJ1-1|NA|TRBV11-2
ASSLEGTGAF
>TRBJ1-4|NA|TRBV18
ASRTRQDEKLF
>TRBJ2-3|NA|TRBV5-4
ASSSGGADTQY
>TRBJ1-5|NA|TRBV2
ASSEVSGYNQPQH
>TRBJ2-1|TRBD2|TRBV18
ASSPTSGRGGEQF
>TRBJ2-3|TRBD2|TRBV6-6
ASRQPSGRRTDTQY
>TRBJ1-4|NA|TRBV29-1
SGAGVASVGLF
>TRBJ1-4|NA|TRBV10-3
AISQGNEKLF
>TRBJ2-5|NA|TRBV5-4
ASSLDRLETQY
>TRBJ1-2|TRBD1|TRBV7-2
ASSAGQGSGYT
>TRBJ1-4|NA|TRBV5-6
ASSLTPRAGAGEKLF
>TRBJ1-3|TRBD1|TRBV7-2
ASSLQGQGASGNTIY
>TRBJ1-2|NA|TRBV7-9
ASSLEGSSGGYT
>TRBJ1-5|NA|TRBV30
AWSFQWTDLQH
>TRBJ2-7|TRBD1|TRBV6-5
ASSYSAGQGGEQY
>TRBJ2-1|NA|TRBV28
ASSKHTGGYNEQF
>TRBJ2-7|NA|TRBV4-2
ASSRLSTYEQY
>TRBJ2-1|NA|TRBV28
ASSLSGTLVYEQF
>TRBJ2-7|TRBD1|TRBV29-1
SVGVGQGKGEQY
>TRBJ2-3|TRBD2|TRBV29-1
SVESGSSDTQY
>TRBJ2-7|TRBD2|TRBV27
ASSCWDRLGRHSYEQY
>TRBJ2-2|NA|TRBV7-2
ASSSRTVGELF
>TRBJ2-5|NA|TRBV5-1
ASSSQGGQETQY
>TRBJ1-2|NA|TRBV9
ASSELPDIRYGHT
>TRBJ2-7|NA|TRBV7-2
ASSLIPVGEQY
>TRBJ2-7|NA|TRBV9
ASSVAPGDYEQY
>TRBJ2-7|NA|TRBV5-1
ASSLQGSYEQY
>TRBJ1-5|TRBD1|TRBV25-1
ASSLRGRNQPQH
>TRBJ1-2|NA|TRBV4-3
ASSQDAWKQASGGYT
>TRBJ2-1|NA|TRBV10-1
ASQPSASYNEQF
>TRBJ2-2|NA|TRBV5-1
ASCNFANTGELF
>TRBJ1-5|TRBD1|TRBV27
ASSSPGQGNDGNQPQH
>TRBJ1-1|NA|TRBV5-1
ASSSGQPGNTEAF
>TRBJ1-1|NA|TRBV5-4
ASSPPGLNTEAF